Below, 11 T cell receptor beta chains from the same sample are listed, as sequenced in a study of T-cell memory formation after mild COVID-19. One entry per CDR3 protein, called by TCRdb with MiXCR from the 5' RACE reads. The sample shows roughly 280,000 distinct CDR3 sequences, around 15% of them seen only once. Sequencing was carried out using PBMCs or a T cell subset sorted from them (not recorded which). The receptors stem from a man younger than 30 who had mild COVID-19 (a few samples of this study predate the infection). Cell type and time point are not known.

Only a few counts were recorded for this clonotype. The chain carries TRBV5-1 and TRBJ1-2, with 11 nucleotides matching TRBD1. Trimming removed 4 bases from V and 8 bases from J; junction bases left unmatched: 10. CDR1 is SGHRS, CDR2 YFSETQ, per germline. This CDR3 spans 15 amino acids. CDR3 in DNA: TGCGCCAGCAGCCCCCGGACAGGGGGCTCGGGGGGCTACACCTTC. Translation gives CASSPRTGGSGGYTF.

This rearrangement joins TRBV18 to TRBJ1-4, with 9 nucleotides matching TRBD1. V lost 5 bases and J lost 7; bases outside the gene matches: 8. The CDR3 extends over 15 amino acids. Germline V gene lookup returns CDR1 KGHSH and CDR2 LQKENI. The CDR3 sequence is CASSENRGPGEKLFF. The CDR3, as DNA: TGTGCCAGCTCAGAGAACAGGGGGCCGGGTGAAAAACTGTTTTTT.

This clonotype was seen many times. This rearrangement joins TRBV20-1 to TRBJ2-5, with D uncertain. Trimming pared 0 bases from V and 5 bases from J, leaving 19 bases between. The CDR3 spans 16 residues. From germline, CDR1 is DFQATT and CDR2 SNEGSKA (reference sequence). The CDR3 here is CSARDSASRDWETQYF. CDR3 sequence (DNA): TGCAGTGCTAGAGATTCTGCTTCGCGCGATTGGGAGACCCAGTACTTC.

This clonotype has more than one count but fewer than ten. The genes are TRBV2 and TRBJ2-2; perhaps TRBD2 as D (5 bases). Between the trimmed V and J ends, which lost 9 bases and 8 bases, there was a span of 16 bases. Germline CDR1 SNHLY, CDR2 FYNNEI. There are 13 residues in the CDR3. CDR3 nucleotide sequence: TGTGCCAGTCTGGGAGAGGAGCTGGGGGAGCTGTTTTTT. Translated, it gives CASLGEELGELFF.

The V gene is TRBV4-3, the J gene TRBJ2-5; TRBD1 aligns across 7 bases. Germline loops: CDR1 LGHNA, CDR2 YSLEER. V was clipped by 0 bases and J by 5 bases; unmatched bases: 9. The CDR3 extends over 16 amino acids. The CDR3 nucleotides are TGCGCCAGCAGCCAAGAGGGGGACAGCACTTATGAGACCCAGTACTTC. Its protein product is CASSQEGDSTYETQYF.

The CDR3 DNA reads TGTGCCAGCAGTCCTATTGGGGGGGTTGGGATCTTGGTGAGAGAGCAGTTCTTC. Its protein is CASSPIGGVGILVREQFF. V gene TRBV11-2 combines with J gene TRBJ2-1, with 7 bases fitting TRBD2. CDR3 length: 18 residues. Trimming cost V 6 bases and J 10 bases; bases outside gene matches: 24. Germline CDR1 and CDR2: SGHAT and FQNNGV.

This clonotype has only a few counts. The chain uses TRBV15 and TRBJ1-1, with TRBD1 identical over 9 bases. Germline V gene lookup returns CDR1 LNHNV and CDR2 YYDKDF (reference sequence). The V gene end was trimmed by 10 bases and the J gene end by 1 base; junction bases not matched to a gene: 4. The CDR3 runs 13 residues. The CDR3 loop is CAIRDRENTEAFF. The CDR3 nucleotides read TGTGCCATCCGGGACAGGGAGAACACTGAAGCTTTCTTT.

CDR3 loop: CASRPGQGDEQYF. CDR3 coding DNA: TGTGCCAGCAGGCCGGGACAGGGAGACGAGCAGTACTTC. The gene calls are TRBV6-2 or TRBV6-3 and TRBJ2-7, with TRBD1 matching 9 bases. The CDR3 contains 13 residues. The germline gives CDR1 MNHEY, CDR2 SVGEGT. V trimming: 6 bases; J trimming: 5 bases; junction bases outside the gene matches: 5.

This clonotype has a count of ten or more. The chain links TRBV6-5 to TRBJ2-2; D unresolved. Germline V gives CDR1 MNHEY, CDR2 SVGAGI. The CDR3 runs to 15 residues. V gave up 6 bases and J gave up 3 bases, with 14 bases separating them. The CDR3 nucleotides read TGTGCCAGCAGGACCCTTACATCGTACACCGGGGAGCTGTTTTTT. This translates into CASRTLTSYTGELFF.

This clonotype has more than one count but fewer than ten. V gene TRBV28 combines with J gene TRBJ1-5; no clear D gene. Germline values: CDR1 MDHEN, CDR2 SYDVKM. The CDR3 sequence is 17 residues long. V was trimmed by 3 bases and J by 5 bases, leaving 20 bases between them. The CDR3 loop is CASSLSPLGVLDQPQHF. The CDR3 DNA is TGTGCCAGCAGTTTGTCACCCCTAGGTGTTTTAGATCAGCCCCAGCATTTT. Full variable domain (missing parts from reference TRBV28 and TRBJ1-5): DVKVTQSSRYLVKRTGEKVFLECVQDMDHENMFWYRQDPGLGLRLIYFSYDVKMKEKGDIPEGYSVSREKKERFSLILESASTNQTSMYLCASSLSPLGVLDQPQHFGDGTRLSIL.

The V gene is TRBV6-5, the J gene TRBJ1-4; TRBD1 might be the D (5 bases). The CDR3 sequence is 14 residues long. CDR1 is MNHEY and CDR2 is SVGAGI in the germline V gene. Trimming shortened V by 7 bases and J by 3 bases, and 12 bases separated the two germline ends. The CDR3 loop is CASTRDPSNEKLFF. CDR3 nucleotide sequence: TGTGCCAGCACTCGGGACCCTTCTAATGAAAAACTGTTTTTT.